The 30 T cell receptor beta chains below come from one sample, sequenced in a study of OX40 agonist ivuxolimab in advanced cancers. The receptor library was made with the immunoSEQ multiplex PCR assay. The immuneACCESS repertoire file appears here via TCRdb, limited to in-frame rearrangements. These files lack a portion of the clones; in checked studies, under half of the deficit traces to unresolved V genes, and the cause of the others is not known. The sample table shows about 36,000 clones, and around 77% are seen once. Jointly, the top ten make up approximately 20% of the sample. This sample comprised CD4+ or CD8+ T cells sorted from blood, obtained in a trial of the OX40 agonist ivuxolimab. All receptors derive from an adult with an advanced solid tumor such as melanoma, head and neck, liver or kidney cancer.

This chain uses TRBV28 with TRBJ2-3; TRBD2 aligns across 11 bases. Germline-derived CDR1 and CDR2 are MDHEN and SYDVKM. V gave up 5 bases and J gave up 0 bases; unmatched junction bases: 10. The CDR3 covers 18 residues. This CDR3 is CASSETSGTITSTDTQYF. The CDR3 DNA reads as TGTGCCAGCAGTGAGACTAGCGGGACGATTACTAGCACAGATACGCAGTATTTT.

In DNA, the CDR3 is TGTGCCAGCAGCTTAGGGTCAGGGGAGACCCAGTACTTC. Its protein product is CASSLGSGETQYF. The gene calls are TRBV7-9 and TRBJ2-5, with TRBD1 as a possible D gene (5 bases). The V gene lost 1 base and the J gene lost 5 bases, with 8 bases spanning the gap. The CDR3 runs to 13 residues. Germline CDR1 SEHNR, CDR2 FQNEAQ (reference sequence).

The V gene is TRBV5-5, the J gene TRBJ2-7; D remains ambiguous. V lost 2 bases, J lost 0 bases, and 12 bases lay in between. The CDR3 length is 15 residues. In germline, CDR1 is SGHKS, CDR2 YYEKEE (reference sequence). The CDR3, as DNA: TGTGCCAGCAGCTTAGGAGTTACGAGCTCCTACGAGCAGTACTTC. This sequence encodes CASSLGVTSSYEQYF.

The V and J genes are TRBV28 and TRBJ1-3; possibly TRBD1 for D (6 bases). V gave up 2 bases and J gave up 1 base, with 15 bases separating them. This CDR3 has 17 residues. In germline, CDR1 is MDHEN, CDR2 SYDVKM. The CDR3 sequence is CASSLPGTQQSGNTIYF. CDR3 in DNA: TGTGCCAGCAGTTTACCCGGGACACAACAATCTGGAAACACCATATATTTT.

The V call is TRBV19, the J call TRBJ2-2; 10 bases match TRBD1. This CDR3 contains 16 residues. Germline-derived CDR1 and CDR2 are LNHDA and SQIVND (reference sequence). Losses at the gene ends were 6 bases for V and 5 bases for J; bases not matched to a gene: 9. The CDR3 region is CASRGTGQGFTGELFF. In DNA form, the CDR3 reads TGTGCCAGTAGAGGGACGGGACAGGGGTTTACCGGGGAGCTGTTTTTT.

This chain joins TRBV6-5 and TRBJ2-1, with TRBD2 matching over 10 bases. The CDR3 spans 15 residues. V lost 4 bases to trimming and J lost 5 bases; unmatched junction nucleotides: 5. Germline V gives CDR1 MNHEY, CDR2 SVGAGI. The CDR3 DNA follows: TGTGCCAGCAGTTTAGCGGGAGGTTTAGACAATGAGCAGTTCTTC. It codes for CASSLAGGLDNEQFF.

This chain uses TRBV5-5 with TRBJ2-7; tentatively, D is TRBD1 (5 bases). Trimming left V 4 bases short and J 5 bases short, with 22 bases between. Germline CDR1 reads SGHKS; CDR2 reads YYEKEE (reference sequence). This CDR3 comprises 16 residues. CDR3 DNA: TGTGCCAGCAGCCTAACCCGAATAGGGGCCGTCGACGAGCAGTACTTC. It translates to CASSLTRIGAVDEQYF.

CDR3 amino acids: CASSQSHRDPETQYF. The CDR3, as DNA: TGTGCCAGCAGCCAATCCCATAGGGACCCAGAGACCCAGTACTTC. This rearrangement joins TRBV4-2 to TRBJ2-5; either TRBD1 or TRBD2 may supply D (5 bases each). Per the germline V gene, CDR1 is LGHNA and CDR2 is YNFKEQ. This CDR3 is 15 amino acids long. V was cut by 2 bases and J by 4 bases, with 14 bases left in between.

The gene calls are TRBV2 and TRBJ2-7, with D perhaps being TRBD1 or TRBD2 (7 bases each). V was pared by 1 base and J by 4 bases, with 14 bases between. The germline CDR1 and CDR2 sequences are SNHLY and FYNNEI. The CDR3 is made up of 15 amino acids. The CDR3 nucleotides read TGTGCCAGCAGTGAAGAGACAGGGAGGGTTTACGAGCAGTACTTC. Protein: CASSEETGRVYEQYF.

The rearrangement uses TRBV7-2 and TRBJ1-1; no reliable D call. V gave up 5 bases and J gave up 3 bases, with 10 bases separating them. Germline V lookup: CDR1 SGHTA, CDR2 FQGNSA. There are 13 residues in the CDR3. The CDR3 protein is CASSLETYTEAFF. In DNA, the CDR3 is TGTGCCAGCAGCCTAGAAACGTACACTGAAGCTTTCTTT.

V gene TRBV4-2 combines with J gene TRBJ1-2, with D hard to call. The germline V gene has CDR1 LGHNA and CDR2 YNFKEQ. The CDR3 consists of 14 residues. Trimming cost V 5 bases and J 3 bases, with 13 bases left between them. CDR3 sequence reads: CASSLEAGDYGYTF. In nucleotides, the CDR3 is TGTGCCAGCAGCTTGGAGGCGGGCGACTATGGCTACACCTTC.

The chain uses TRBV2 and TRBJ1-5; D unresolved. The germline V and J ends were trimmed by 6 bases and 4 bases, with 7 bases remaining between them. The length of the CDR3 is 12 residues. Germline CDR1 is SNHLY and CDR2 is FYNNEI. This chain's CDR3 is CASRGWNQPQHF. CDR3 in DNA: TGTGCCAGCAGGGGCTGGAATCAGCCCCAGCATTTT.

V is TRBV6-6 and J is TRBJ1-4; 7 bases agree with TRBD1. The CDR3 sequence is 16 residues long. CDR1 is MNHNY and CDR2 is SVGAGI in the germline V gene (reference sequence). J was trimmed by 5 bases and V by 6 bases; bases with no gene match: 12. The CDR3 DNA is TGTGCCAGCAGCACCGCCGACAGGGTGGGAAATGAAAAACTGTTTTTT. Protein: CASSTADRVGNEKLFF.

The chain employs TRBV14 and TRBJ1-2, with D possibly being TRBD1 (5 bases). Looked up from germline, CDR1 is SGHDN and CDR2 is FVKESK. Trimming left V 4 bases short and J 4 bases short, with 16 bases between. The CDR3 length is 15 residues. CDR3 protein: CASSLDVRGIYGYTF. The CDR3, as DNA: TGTGCCAGCAGCCTAGACGTGAGGGGTATCTATGGCTACACCTTC.

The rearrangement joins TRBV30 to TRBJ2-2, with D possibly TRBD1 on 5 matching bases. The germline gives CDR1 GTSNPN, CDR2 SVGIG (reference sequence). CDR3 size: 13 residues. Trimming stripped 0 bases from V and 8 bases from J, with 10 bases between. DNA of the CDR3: TGTGCCTGGAGTGTACTAAGGGGTGGGGAGCTGTTTTTT. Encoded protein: CAWSVLRGGELFF.

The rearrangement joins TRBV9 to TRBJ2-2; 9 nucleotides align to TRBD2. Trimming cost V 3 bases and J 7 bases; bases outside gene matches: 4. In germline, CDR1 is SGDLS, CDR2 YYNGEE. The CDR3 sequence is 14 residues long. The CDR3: CASSAISGSGELFF. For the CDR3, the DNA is TGTGCCAGCAGCGCCATTAGCGGGAGCGGGGAGCTGTTTTTT. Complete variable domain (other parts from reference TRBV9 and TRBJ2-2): DSGVTQTPKHLITATGQRVTLRCSPRSGDLSVYWYQQSLDQGLQFLIQYYNGEERAKGNILERFSAQQFPDLHSELNLSSLELGDSALYFCASSAISGSGELFFGEGSRLTVL.

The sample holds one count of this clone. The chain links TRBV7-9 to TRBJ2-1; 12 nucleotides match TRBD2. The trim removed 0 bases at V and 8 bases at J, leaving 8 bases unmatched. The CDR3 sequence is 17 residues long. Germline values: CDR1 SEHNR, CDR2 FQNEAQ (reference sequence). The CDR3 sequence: CASSLAASGGGQDEQFF. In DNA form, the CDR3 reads TGTGCCAGCAGCTTAGCGGCTAGCGGGGGGGGCCAGGATGAGCAGTTCTTC.

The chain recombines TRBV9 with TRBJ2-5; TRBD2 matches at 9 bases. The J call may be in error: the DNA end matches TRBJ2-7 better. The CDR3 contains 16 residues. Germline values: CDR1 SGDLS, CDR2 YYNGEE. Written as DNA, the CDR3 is TGTGCCAGCAGCGTAGGTGCTCTAGCGGGGAACTACGAGCAGTACTTC. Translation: CASSVGALAGNYEQYF.

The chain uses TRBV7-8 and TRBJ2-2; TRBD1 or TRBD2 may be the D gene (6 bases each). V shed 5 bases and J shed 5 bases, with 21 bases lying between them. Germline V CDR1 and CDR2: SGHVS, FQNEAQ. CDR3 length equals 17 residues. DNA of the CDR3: TGTGCCAGCAGCCCGACTGAATCCGGGGGCGGGACCGGGGAGCTGTTTTTT. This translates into CASSPTESGGGTGELFF.

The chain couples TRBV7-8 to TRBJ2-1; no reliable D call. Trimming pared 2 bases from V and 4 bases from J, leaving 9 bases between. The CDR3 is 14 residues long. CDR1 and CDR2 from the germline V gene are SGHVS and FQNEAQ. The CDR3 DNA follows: TGTGCCAGCAGCTTATCGGCAGCGTACAATGAGCAGTTCTTC. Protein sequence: CASSLSAAYNEQFF.

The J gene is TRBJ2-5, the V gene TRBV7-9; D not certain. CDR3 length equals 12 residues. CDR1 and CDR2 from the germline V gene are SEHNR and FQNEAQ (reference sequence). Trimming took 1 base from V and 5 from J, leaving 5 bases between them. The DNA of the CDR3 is TGTGCCAGCAGCTTAGAAAGGGAGACCCAGTACTTC. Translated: CASSLERETQYF.

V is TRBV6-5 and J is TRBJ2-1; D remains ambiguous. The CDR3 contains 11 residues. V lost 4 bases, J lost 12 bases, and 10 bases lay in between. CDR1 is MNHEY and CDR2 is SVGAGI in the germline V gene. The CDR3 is CASSSGIWQFF. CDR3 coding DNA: TGTGCCAGCAGTTCTGGGATCTGGCAGTTCTTC.

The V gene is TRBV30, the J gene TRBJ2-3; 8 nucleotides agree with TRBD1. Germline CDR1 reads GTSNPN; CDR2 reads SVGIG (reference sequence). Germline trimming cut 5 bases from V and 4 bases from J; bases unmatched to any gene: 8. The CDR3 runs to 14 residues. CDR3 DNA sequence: TGTGCCTGGGACAGTGGACAGGGTGCAGATACGCAGTATTTT. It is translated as CAWDSGQGADTQYF. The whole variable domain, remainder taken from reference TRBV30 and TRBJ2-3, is SQTIHQWPATLVQPVGSPLSLECTVEGTSNPNLYWYRQAAGRGLQLLFYSVGIGQISSEVPQNLSASRPQDRQFILSSKKLLLSDSGFYLCAWDSGQGADTQYFGPGTRLTVL.

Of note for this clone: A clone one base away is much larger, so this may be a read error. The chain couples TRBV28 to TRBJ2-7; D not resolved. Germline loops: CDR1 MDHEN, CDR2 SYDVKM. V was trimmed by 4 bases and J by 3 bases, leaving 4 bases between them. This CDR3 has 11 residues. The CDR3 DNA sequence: TGTGCCAGCAGTTCCAGCTACGAGCAGTACTTC. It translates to CASSSSYEQYF.

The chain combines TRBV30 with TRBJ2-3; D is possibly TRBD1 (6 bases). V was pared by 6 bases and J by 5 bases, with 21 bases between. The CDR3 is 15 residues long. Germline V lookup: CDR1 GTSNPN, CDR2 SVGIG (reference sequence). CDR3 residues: CACLSTGIVGDTQYF. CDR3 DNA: TGTGCCTGTTTATCAACAGGGATAGTTGGAGATACGCAGTATTTT.

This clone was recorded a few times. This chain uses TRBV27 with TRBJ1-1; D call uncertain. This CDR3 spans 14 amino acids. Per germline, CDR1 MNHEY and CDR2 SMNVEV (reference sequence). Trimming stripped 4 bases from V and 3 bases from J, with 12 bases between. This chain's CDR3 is CASSSGSVDTEAFF. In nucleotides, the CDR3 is TGTGCCAGCAGTTCCGGGTCCGTGGACACTGAAGCTTTCTTT.

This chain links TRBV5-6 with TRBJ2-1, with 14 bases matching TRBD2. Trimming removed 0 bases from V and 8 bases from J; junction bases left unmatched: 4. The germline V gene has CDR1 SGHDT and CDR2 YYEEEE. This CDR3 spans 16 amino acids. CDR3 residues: CASSLGGTSGSHEQFF. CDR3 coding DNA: TGTGCCAGCAGCTTGGGAGGGACTAGCGGGAGCCATGAGCAGTTCTTC.

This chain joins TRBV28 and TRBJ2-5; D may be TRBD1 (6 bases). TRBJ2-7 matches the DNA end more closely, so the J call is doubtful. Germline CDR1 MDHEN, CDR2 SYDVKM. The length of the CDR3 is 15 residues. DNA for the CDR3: TGTGCCAGCAGTACTGTTTTCAGGGGCGGCTACGAGCAGTACTTC. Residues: CASSTVFRGGYEQYF.

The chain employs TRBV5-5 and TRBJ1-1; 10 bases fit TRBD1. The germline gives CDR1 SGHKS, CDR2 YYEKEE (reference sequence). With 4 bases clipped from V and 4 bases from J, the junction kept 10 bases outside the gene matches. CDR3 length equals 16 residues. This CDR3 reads CASSLRTGGGFTEAFF. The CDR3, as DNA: TGTGCCAGCAGCCTGAGGACAGGGGGAGGGTTCACTGAAGCTTTCTTT.

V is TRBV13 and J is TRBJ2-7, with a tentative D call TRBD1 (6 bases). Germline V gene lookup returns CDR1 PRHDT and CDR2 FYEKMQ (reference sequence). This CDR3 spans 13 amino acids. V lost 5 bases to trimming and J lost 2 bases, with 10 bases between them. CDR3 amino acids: CASSPDSAYEQYF. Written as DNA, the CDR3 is TGTGCCAGCAGCCCGGACAGCGCCTACGAGCAGTACTTC.